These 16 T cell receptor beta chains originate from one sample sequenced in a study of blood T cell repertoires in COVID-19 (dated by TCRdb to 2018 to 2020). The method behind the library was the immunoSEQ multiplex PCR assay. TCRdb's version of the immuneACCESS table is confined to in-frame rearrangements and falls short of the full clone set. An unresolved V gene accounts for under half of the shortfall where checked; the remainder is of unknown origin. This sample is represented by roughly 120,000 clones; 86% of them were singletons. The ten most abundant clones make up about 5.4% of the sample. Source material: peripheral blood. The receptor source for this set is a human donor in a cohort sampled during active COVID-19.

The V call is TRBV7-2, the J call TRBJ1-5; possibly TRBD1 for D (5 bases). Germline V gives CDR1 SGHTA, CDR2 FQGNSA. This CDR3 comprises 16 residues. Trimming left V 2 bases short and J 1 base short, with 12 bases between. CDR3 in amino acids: CASSLRAGLSNQPQHF. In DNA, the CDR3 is TGTGCCAGCAGCTTAAGGGCAGGGTTAAGCAATCAGCCCCAGCATTTT.

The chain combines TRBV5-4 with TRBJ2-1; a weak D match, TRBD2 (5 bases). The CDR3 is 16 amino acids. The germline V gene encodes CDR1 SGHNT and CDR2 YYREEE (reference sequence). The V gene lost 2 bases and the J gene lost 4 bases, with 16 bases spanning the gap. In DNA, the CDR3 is TGTGCCAGCAGCTTTTTACGAGCGGCCCTATACAATGAGCAGTTCTTC. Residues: CASSFLRAALYNEQFF.

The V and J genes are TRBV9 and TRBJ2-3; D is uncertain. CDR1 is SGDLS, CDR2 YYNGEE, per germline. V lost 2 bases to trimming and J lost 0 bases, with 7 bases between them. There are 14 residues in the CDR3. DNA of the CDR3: TGTGCCAGCAGCGTTGAGTCGAGCACAGATACGCAGTATTTT. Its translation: CASSVESSTDTQYF.

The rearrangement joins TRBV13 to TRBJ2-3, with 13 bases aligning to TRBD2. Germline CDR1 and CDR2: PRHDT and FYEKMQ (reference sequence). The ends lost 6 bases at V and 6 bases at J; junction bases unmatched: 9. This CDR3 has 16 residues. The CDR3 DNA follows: TGTGCCAGCAGGTGGACTAGCGGGAGACCTCCCGATACGCAGTATTTT. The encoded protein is CASRWTSGRPPDTQYF.

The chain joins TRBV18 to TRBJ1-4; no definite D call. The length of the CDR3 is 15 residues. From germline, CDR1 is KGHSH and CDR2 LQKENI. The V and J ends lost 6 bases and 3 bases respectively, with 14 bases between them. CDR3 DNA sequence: TGTGCCAGCTCGCGGGAGCCTGCGGCTAATGAAAAACTGTTTTTT. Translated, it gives CASSREPAANEKLFF.

For the CDR3, the DNA is TGTGCCAGCAGTTACTCGACCGGGGGTTTTAACACTGAAGCTTTCTTT. Translation: CASSYSTGGFNTEAFF. The chain combines TRBV6-5 with TRBJ1-1; D possibly corresponds to TRBD1 (5 bases). This CDR3 contains 16 residues. V lost 0 bases and J 2 bases, leaving 13 bases between the germline ends. Germline CDR1 MNHEY, CDR2 SVGAGI.

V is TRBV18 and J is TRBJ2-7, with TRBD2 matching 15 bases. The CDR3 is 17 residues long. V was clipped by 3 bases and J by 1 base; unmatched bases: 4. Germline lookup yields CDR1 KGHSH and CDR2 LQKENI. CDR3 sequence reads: CASSPGTSGRTSYEQYF. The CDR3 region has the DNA TGTGCCAGCTCACCCGGGACTAGCGGGAGGACTTCCTACGAGCAGTACTTC.

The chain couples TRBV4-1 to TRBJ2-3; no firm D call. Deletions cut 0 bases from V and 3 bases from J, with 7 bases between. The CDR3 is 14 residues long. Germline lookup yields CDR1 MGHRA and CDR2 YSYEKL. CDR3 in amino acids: CASSQDTRTDTQYF. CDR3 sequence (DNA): TGCGCCAGCAGCCAAGATACCAGGACAGATACGCAGTATTTT.

CDR3 region: CASSEYILGQGMYTEAFF. CDR3 coding DNA: TGCGCCAGCAGTGAGTATATTTTGGGACAGGGGATGTACACTGAAGCTTTCTTT. The chain carries TRBV10-1 and TRBJ1-1; 10 bases line up with TRBD1. There are 18 residues in the CDR3. Germline trimming cut 1 base from V and 3 bases from J; bases unmatched to any gene: 11. Germline CDR1 and CDR2: WNHNN and SYGVQD (reference sequence).

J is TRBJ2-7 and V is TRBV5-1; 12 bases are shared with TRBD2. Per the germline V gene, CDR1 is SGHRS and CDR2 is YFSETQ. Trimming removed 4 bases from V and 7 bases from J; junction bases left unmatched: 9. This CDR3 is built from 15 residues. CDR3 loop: CASSGGLAGMGEQYF. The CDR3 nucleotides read TGCGCCAGCAGCGGGGGACTAGCGGGTATGGGAGAGCAGTACTTC.

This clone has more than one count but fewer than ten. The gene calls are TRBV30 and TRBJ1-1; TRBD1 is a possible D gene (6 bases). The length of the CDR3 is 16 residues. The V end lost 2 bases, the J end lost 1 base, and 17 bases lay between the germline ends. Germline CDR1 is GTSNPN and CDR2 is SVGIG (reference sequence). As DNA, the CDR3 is TGTGCCTGGAGTTATCGGGTGGGGGCGACGAACACTGAAGCTTTCTTT. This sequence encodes CAWSYRVGATNTEAFF.

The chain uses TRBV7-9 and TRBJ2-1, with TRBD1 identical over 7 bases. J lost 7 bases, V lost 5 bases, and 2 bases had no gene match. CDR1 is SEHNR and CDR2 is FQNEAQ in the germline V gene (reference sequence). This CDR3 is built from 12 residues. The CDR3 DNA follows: TGTGCCAGCAGCGCACAGGGGAATGAGCAGTTCTTC. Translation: CASSAQGNEQFF.

CDR3 in amino acids: CASSYGGSASYNEQFF. In DNA form, the CDR3 reads TGTGCCAGCAGTTACGGAGGGAGCGCGTCCTACAATGAGCAGTTCTTC. The chain uses TRBV6-2 or TRBV6-3 and TRBJ2-1, with D perhaps matching TRBD2 (6 bases). CDR3 length equals 16 residues. Germline CDR1 is MNHEY and CDR2 is SVGEGT. V shed 2 bases and J shed 1 base, with 12 bases lying between them.

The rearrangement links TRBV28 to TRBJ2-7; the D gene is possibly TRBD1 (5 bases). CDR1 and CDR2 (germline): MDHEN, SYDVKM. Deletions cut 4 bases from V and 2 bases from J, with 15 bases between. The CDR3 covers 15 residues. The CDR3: CASSSLDRITYEQYF. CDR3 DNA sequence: TGTGCCAGCAGTTCACTCGACAGAATCACCTACGAGCAGTACTTC.

The CDR3 sequence is CSAISIYGYTF. In DNA form, the CDR3 reads TGCAGTGCTATTAGCATCTATGGCTACACCTTC. V and J are TRBV20-1 and TRBJ1-2, with D unresolved. V lost 4 bases, J lost 4 bases, and 7 bases lay in between. The germline V gene encodes CDR1 DFQATT and CDR2 SNEGSKA (reference sequence). CDR3 length equals 11 residues.

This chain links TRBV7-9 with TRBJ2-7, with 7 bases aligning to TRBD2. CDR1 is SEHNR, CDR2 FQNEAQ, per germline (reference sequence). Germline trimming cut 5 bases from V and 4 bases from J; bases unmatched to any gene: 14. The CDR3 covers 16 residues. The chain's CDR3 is CASSASGGVGAYEQYF. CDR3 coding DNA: TGTGCCAGCAGCGCCTCGGGGGGTGTGGGAGCTTACGAGCAGTACTTC.